This T cell receptor (beta chain) was sequenced in a study of cytomegalovirus exposure and HLA in healthy donors (dated by TCRdb to 2016 to 2017). General notes on the study: According to an earlier analysis of 550 to 750 of the donors, about 179 million T cells yielded approximately 120 million unique TCR beta sequences and around 280 Gb of sequence data. An early release that covered roughly 600 HLA-typed donors contained approximately 290 gigabases of sequencing data and tens of millions of unique TCR sequences. Among the 398 genotyped donors, approximately 82% belonged to the genetic ancestry cluster associated with self-reported Caucasian donors. The study was designed to test whether signatures of past pathogen exposure could be identified by cataloging public T cell receptors. The T cell repertoires of about 700 subjects were profiled by immunosequencing and related to cytomegalovirus serostatus. Along with the approximately 620-subject first cohort, a separate validation cohort of over a hundred different subjects was used. High-throughput TCR immunosequencing, statistical association of individual TCRs with disease status, and machine learning were combined to predict cytomegalovirus infection status. A later analysis re-examined previously published TCR beta repertoires from just over 650 donors and added high-resolution HLA genotyping to investigate patterns of TCR occurrence. The later analysis used no new phenotypic data to find candidate immune exposures, relying instead on TCR beta sequences and their occurrence across donors. An earlier analysis of around 640 of the donors used high-throughput TCR beta sequencing to judge whether each TCR beta V gene segment behaved as functional or pseudogenic. Donor age, sex, ethnicity and CMV serostatus were compiled alongside the repertoire data. A later genetic analysis used genome-wide SNP genotypes for about 60% of the roughly 700 donors, treating that subset as a discovery cohort. Every repertoire in the discovery cohort had been generated on one and the same sequencing platform. HLA typing covered class I and class II loci at four-digit resolution. Typing coverage differed by locus: A, B, C, DRB1 and DQB1 were typed in about 620-630 donors, DQA1 in about 500, DPA1 in approximately 610, and DPB1 in about 450. Roughly 5 DR-DQ haplotypes were handled as single units for association and clustering, since linkage in the cohort was strong. Among under 450 genotyped donors of the cohort, an average of about 240,000 unique TCR beta nucleotide sequences were sequenced per donor, around 20% of them non-productive.

The receptor library was made with the immunoSEQ multiplex PCR assay. For the multiplex PCR, a mixture combining 60 forward primers for TCR Vbeta segments and 13 reverse primers for TCR Jbeta segments was used. Amplification of the CDR3 region of rearranged TCR beta genes was performed with a multiplex PCR assay on genomic DNA. Amplified TCR beta libraries were sequenced as 87-base-pair reads on the Illumina HiSeq System. Under the source paper's analysis protocol: A later analysis tallied 80 million to 95 million unique TCR beta chains across the 700 or so repertoires, and approximately 11 million of those chains were shared by two or more donors. A nearest-neighbor algorithm error-corrected the raw reads and collapsed the reads into unique sequences, merging closely related sequences to remove PCR and sequencing errors. To assign V, D and J gene segments, CDR3 sequences were aligned to IMGT reference sequences. For a sequence to be retained, a match of at least six nucleotides was required to both a V gene segment and a J gene segment. A rearrangement was called productive if the CDR3 had no stop codons and remained in frame with V and J, and every other rearrangement was called non-productive. CDR3 was defined by IMGT convention, running from the second conserved V-encoded cysteine to the conserved J-encoded phenylalanine. Sequences without an unambiguous match to a single V gene segment were excluded from the earlier analysis of approximately 560 of the donors. An earlier analysis of about 590 of the donors classified V segments as functional when productive rearrangements were above 56.7% and as segregating when the standard deviation between donors was above 5%. To diagnose cytomegalovirus status from the catalog of TCR beta chain sequences, a statistical classification framework was built. In a later analysis, V and J genes were assigned by comparing TCR nucleotide sequences against IMGT/GENE-DB human TR gene sequences. The TCRdist pipeline was used in a later analysis to assign CDR3 sequences and most-parsimonious VDJ recombination scenarios. A later analysis defined each TCR beta chain by its CDR3 amino acid sequence plus V-gene family, and excluded reads lacking a unique V-gene family. To address suspected cross-contamination and a sequencing artifact, a later analysis removed a few hundred highly shared, low-generation-probability nucleotide sequences. In a later analysis, a clonal expansion index for each public chain was calculated from normalized within-repertoire ranks of inferred template counts. A later analysis computed generation probabilities with a VDJ recombination model fitted to out-of-frame rearrangements, and checked the results against IGoR. A later analysis scored TCR-TCR, TCR-HLA and TCR-CMV co-occurrence with hypergeometric tests, applying a repertoire-size bias correction to TCR pairs. False discovery rates were estimated in a later analysis by permuting HLA or CMV assignments 20 times. In a later analysis, co-occurring TCRs were grouped using DBSCAN, and TCRdist sequence similarity was added for clustering within HLA-allele-positive subsets. For co-occurrence clustering, repertoires with fewer than 30,000 or more than 120,000 public chains were excluded, along with roughly 5 repertoires with anomalous nucleotide sharing. Sourced from immuneACCESS, this table was stored by TCRdb with only in-frame sequences that have V and J called. A share of the clones is absent; for the studies checked, an unresolved V gene accounts for under half, and the remainder has no known explanation. V, J and clone size derive from that table, while D and trimming were established from the DNA sequence. Across this sample there are some 130,000 clones, with about 82% seen only once. The ten largest clonotypes hold approximately 2% of the sample.

Comment on this clone: Which antigen it targets is not known. No per-base quality is available; no much larger clone lies one base away.

The cohort consisted of more than 650 healthy bone marrow donors. All cohort members were sampled while nominally healthy, although unrecorded immune exposures were likely present. The donor tested CMV seropositive and was one of the 289 seropositive cohort members. A peripheral blood sample was collected from each donor, and TCR beta sequencing was performed on peripheral blood mononuclear cells. The Qiagen DNeasy Blood Extraction Kit was used to extract genomic DNA from the blood cell samples. V is cut by 3 bases and J by 0 bases, and the space between the germline ends is 12 bases. The CDR3 starts with the cysteine, ends with the phenylalanine, and has 15 residues. Only the CDR3 region is kept as DNA, spanning 45 bases read in frame from base 1. As encoded in the germline V gene (reference sequence), CDR1 is MNHEY while CDR2 is SMNVEV. Findings and caveats that apply to the study as a whole: In both the original and validation cohorts, the classifier was reported to diagnose cytomegalovirus status with high specificity and sensitivity. In an earlier analysis of some 640 of the donors, most TCR beta V segments were observed in productive rearrangements about 87% or about 30% of the time, broadly matching IMGT annotations. The study gave a list of 150 to 200 TCR beta chains associated with cytomegalovirus. In a later genetic analysis, a missense DCLRE1C variant was associated with V-gene and J-gene trimming of TCR beta chains, and the association was replicated in an independent cohort. Assigning TCR associations to individual alleles was difficult when HLA alleles, especially DR and DQ, strongly co-occurred. In a later analysis, around 15,000 TCR beta sequences were associated with specific HLA alleles at a false discovery rate of 0.05. A later genetic analysis reported fewer N-insertions in productive TCRs among donors in an Asian-associated ancestry cluster than the roughly 650-donor mean. This cohort had only TCR beta chains sequenced, and the lack of alpha or paired-chain data limited which features could be detected. In a later analysis, HLA-associated TCR beta chains were found to be more clonally expanded and to have lower generation probabilities than equally common non-associated chains. While some public TCRs were present in many individuals, most TCR sequences turned up only very rarely across donors. In a later analysis, the rate of TCR association differed among HLA loci, with DRB1 alleles having the most associated TCRs and HLA-C alleles having the fewest. According to the authors, the approach could potentially be generalized to other disease states and immunological phenotypes. For the cohort, immune exposure information was limited to CMV serostatus. Because some donors lacked HLA typing at each locus, the association tests relied only on the typed subset. According to a later analysis, most CMV-associated TCR beta chains appeared to be HLA-restricted, and the HLA associations seemed to be driven largely by CMV exposure. The presence/absence analyses assumed that sequencing depth was roughly uniform across donors, and that assumption may not be true. According to a later analysis, parvovirus B19, influenza, CMV and Epstein-Barr virus appeared linked to several top co-occurrence clusters. Correlated functional status among segregating V segments might reflect linkage disequilibrium, but an unknown experimental factor could not be ruled out. A further reported finding was that TCR beta sequences accurately predicted the HLA-A and HLA-B alleles for most subjects in the first cohort. Because counts were too low, approximately 18 rarely observed V segments, including chromosome 9 orphons, were excluded from the earlier analysis of some 540 of the donors. In vitro tests confirmed that a few of the cytomegalovirus-associated TCR beta chains recognize cytomegalovirus antigens. A cluster of highly shared sequence variants was judged likely to be a technical artifact of the sequencing pipeline. Some IMGT-functional V segments, including TRBV6-2 and TRBV6-3, could not be told apart with the 87-base-pair reads, so those segments were excluded.

The receptor was derived from a female donor in good health and CMV-seropositive. The V and J genes are TRBV27 and TRBJ2-7; the D gene is perhaps TRBD2, from 5 matching bases. The sample consisted of PBMCs. This receptor carries the CDR3 CASSFISASSYEQYF. The nucleotide sequence reads TGTGCCAGCAGTTTTATTAGCGCTTCCTCCTACGAGCAGTACTTC.